The 26 T cell receptor beta chains below were found in one sample sequenced in a study of T cells in women clearing cervical HPV infection. TCRdb's copy holds only in-frame clones and misses some; the assay was immunoSEQ multiplex PCR. The sample has about 22,000 clones. Sequenced material: blood buffy coat. The receptors stem from a woman between 18 and 75 years old with a cervical HPV16 infection that either progressed to CIN3+ or cleared (not recorded which).

With respect to this clone: Coverage ceases 3 residues before the CDR3 finishes, and the germline J gene fills in the end. This sample includes further DNA sequences coding for the same CDR3. V and J are TRBV18 and TRBJ2-3; 9 nucleotides match TRBD2. The germline CDR1 and CDR2 sequences are KGHSH and LQKENI. This CDR3 comprises 19 residues. The chain's CDR3 is CASSPPTGTSPGGRETQYF. Partial CDR3 DNA: TGTGCCAGCTCACCACCCACCGGGACTAGCCCGGGAGGACGAGAGACG.

On this clone: The read terminates 3 residues before the CDR3 end, so the remaining end is supplied by the germline J gene. The chain joins TRBV6-2 or TRBV6-3 to TRBJ2-7; 10 nucleotides line up with TRBD1. The CDR3 spans 14 residues. Trimming at V came to 5 bases and at J to 5 bases, leaving 6 bases not matched to a gene. Per the germline V gene, CDR1 is MNHEY and CDR2 is SVGEGT. The sequenced CDR3 bases are TGTGCCAGCAGTCACCGGACAGGGGGGGACGAG. Protein: CASSHRTGGDE. In full, the CDR3 reads CASSHRTGGDEQYF.

Turning to this clone: The observed sequence ends 3 residues before the CDR3 terminus, with the missing tail filled in from the germline J gene. The chain employs TRBV7-3 and TRBJ2-3; D ambiguous. Trimming took 3 bases from V and 2 from J, leaving 9 bases between them. The CDR3 contains 14 residues. The germline gives CDR1 SGHTA, CDR2 FQGTGA. CDR3 DNA, as far as it was read: TGTGCCAGCAGCTTTAACTCCCACACAGATACG. It codes for CASSFNSHTDT. Given in full, the CDR3 is CASSFNSHTDTQYF. Based on the CDR3 plus reference TRBV7-3 and TRBJ2-3, the full variable domain is GAGVSQTPSNKVTEKGKYVELRCDPISGHTALYWYRQSLGQGPEFLIYFQGTGAADDSGLPNDRFFAVRPEGSVSTLKIQRTERGDSAVYLCASSFNSHTDTQYFGPGTRLTVL.

As regards this clone: The read ends 3 residues early relative to the CDR3; the germline J gene fills the gap. This sequence joins TRBV6-2 or TRBV6-3 and TRBJ2-1; tentatively, D is TRBD2 (5 bases). Looked up from germline, CDR1 is MNHEY and CDR2 is SVGEGT. V was clipped by 6 bases and J by 4 bases, with 10 bases between them. The CDR3 length is 13 residues. The part of the CDR3 DNA that was read is TGTGCCAGCAGCAACGGACTTTACAATGAG. Translation gives CASSNGLYNE. The full CDR3 sequence reads CASSNGLYNEQFF.

On this clone: The read stops 3 residues short of the end of the CDR3; the missing end is completed from the germline J gene. This chain connects TRBV28 to TRBJ1-1; D remains ambiguous. The germline V gene encodes CDR1 MDHEN and CDR2 SYDVKM. CDR3 size: 10 residues. Trimming removed 10 bases from V and 1 base from J, with 4 bases in between. CDR3 DNA, as far as it was read: TGTGCCACCCAGAACACTGAA. Translating gives CATQNTE. The whole CDR3 region reads CATQNTEAFF.

Notes on this clone: The read is 3 residues too short to cover the CDR3 end, so that end is filled in from the germline J gene. This sequence joins TRBV2 and TRBJ2-2; 9 bases are shared with TRBD2. The CDR3 consists of 15 residues. With 2 bases clipped from V and 4 bases from J, the junction kept 2 bases outside the gene matches. Germline V gene data show CDR1 as SNHLY and CDR2 as FYNNEI. This CDR3 is CASSEYSGSTGELFF. The sequenced CDR3 bases are TGTGCCAGCAGTGAATATAGCGGGAGCACCGGGGAG.

Details on this clone: The read ends 3 residues shy of where the CDR3 ends; the end is completed using the germline J gene. The chain is built from TRBV19 and TRBJ2-1, with 10 nucleotides matching TRBD2. With 3 bases clipped from V and 8 bases from J, the junction kept 4 bases outside the gene matches. CDR1 is LNHDA and CDR2 is SQIVND in the germline V gene (reference sequence). This CDR3 has 14 residues. The CDR3 bases that were read are TGTGCCAGTAGTATCGGACTAGCGGTTGATGAG. It encodes CASSIGLAVDE. The full CDR3 is CASSIGLAVDEQFF.

Points on this clone: The read halts 3 residues ahead of the CDR3 end, with the missing end drawn from the germline J gene. The chain is built from TRBV19 and TRBJ1-2, with a weak D call TRBD1 (6 bases). The CDR3 sequence is 14 residues long. Germline V lookup: CDR1 LNHDA, CDR2 SQIVND (reference sequence). CDR3 DNA (partial): TGTGCCAGTGAAATGGTAGCGGGGGGCTACGAC. Translation: CASEMVAGGYD. The entire CDR3 sequence reads CASEMVAGGYDYTF.

With respect to this clone: Read sequence stops 3 residues before the CDR3 end, and the germline J gene provides the missing end. V is TRBV5-1 and J is TRBJ2-3; D uncertain. Trimming left V 0 bases short and J 6 bases short, with 8 bases between. Germline assignment: CDR1 SGHRS and CDR2 YFSETQ. CDR3 length: 13 residues. CDR3 in amino acids: CASSLEAGDTQYF. The CDR3 bases that were read are TGCGCCAGCAGCTTGGAAGCCGGGGATACG. The complete variable domain, with remaining parts taken from reference TRBV5-1 and TRBJ2-3, reads KAGVTQTPRYLIKTRGQQVTLSCSPISGHRSVSWYQQTPGQGLQFLFEYFSETQRNKGNFPGRFSGRQFSNSRSEMNVSTLELGDSALYLCASSLEAGDTQYFGPGTRLTVL.

Note on this clone: One junction end disagrees with the germline gene, perhaps due to a read error. The DNA ends 3 residues before the CDR3 does, and the rest of the CDR3 is filled in from the germline J gene. This sample includes further DNA sequences coding for the same CDR3. The chain has TRBV5-1 and TRBJ1-3, with D maybe TRBD1 (5 bases). The V gene's germline CDR1 is SGHRS and CDR2 YFSETQ. The CDR3 runs to 15 residues. Partial CDR3 DNA: TGCGCCAGCAGCGGGGGGGGGATCTCTGGAAACACA. This gives the protein CASSGGGISGNT. The entire CDR3 reads CASSGGGISGNTIYF.

The part of the CDR3 DNA that was read is TGTGCCAGCAGTGACGCCGGGGGGACAGGCGAG. It translates to CASSDAGGTGE. The complete CDR3 protein is CASSDAGGTGEQYF. The chain links TRBV6-4 to TRBJ2-7, with D perhaps TRBD1 (8 bases). The read gets to within 3 residues of the CDR3 end, and the germline J gene fills in the rest. Trimming cost V 2 bases and J 6 bases, with 14 bases left between them. This CDR3 comprises 14 residues. Germline CDR1 MRHNA, CDR2 SNTAGT.

As concerns this clone: The read gets to within 3 residues of the CDR3 end, and the germline J gene fills in the rest. The rearrangement uses TRBV11-2 and TRBJ1-2; D not certain. With 0 bases removed from V and 3 bases from J, the gap between germline ends came to 5 bases. The CDR3 is made up of 13 amino acids. Germline values: CDR1 SGHAT, CDR2 FQNNGV. The sequenced CDR3 bases are TGTGCCAGCAGCTTAGAGAGGGACTATGGC. It translates to CASSLERDYG. The full CDR3 sequence reads CASSLERDYGYTF.

Comment on this clone: One end of the junction varies from germline; a read error may be responsible. The CDR3 goes on 3 residues after the read ends, and that part is filled in from the germline J gene. The V call is TRBV20-1, the J call TRBJ2-1, with D maybe TRBD2 (5 bases). Per the germline V gene, CDR1 is DFQATT and CDR2 is SNEGSKA (reference sequence). The CDR3 spans 12 residues. The CDR3 protein is CSARGRTNEQFF. CDR3 DNA, as far as it was read: TGCAGTGCCAGAGGACGGACTAATGAG.

With respect to this clone: Read sequence stops 3 residues before the CDR3 end, and the germline J gene provides the missing end. This chain connects TRBV30 to TRBJ1-6; the match to TRBD1 covers 7 bases. The CDR3 sequence is 14 residues long. V was pared by 4 bases and J by 6 bases, with 6 bases of the junction left unmatched. The germline CDR1 and CDR2 sequences are GTSNPN and SVGIG (reference sequence). The CDR3 here is CAWKSGQSNSPLHF. The DNA read from the CDR3 is TGTGCCTGGAAATCGGGACAGTCTAATTCACCC.

Remarks on this clone: The missing CDR3 end, 3 residues past where the read stops, is filled in from the germline J gene. The chain is built from TRBV30 and TRBJ2-7; TRBD2 agrees at 8 bases. Trimming cost V 4 bases and J 5 bases; bases outside gene matches: 13. The germline V gene encodes CDR1 GTSNPN and CDR2 SVGIG (reference sequence). This CDR3 has 15 residues. Here the CDR3 reads CAWNPGLAGLNEQYF. CDR3 DNA (partial): TGTGCCTGGAATCCTGGGCTAGCGGGTCTCAACGAG.

A note on this clone: The read ends 3 residues shy of where the CDR3 ends; the end is completed using the germline J gene. The chain uses TRBV19 and TRBJ2-7, with 10 bases matching TRBD1. Germline CDR1 LNHDA, CDR2 SQIVND (reference sequence). The CDR3 contains 16 residues. V dropped 3 bases and J dropped 1; count of bases not matched to a gene: 6. CDR3 in amino acids: CASSIGPGQGSYEQYF. Incomplete CDR3 DNA: TGTGCCAGTAGTATCGGACCGGGACAGGGGTCCTACGAG.

Comments on this clone: The read falls 3 residues short of the CDR3 end, and the missing part is taken from the germline J gene. V and J are TRBV18 and TRBJ1-1; possible D gene TRBD1, 6 bases. The CDR3 is made up of 16 amino acids. Trimming removed 4 bases at V and 5 bases at J, with 20 bases between. Per the germline V gene, CDR1 is KGHSH and CDR2 is LQKENI. The sequenced part of the CDR3 DNA is TGTGCCAGCTCACTACCGGGGGCGGGTGTGCGGACTGAA. It yields the protein CASSLPGAGVRTE. The whole CDR3 sequence is CASSLPGAGVRTEAFF.

With respect to this clone: The read ends 3 residues early relative to the CDR3; the germline J gene fills the gap. The chain carries TRBV5-1 and TRBJ1-2, with D unclear. The CDR3 contains 14 residues. Germline V gives CDR1 SGHRS, CDR2 YFSETQ. V lost 2 bases, J lost 5 bases, and 13 bases lay in between. CDR3 sequence reads: CASSFEGPSYGYTF. The part of the CDR3 DNA that was read is TGCGCCAGCAGCTTTGAGGGTCCCTCTTATGGC.

Comment on this clone: The read comes to an end 3 residues before the CDR3 does, leaving the germline J gene to fill in the end. The chain carries TRBV6-1 and TRBJ2-7; TRBD1 is a possible D gene (5 bases). V was cut by 2 bases and J by 4 bases, with 15 bases left in between. Germline-derived CDR1 and CDR2 are MNHNS and SASEGT. This CDR3 has 15 residues. Incomplete CDR3 DNA: TGTGCCAGCAGTGAAAATTGGGGCAAAAAATACGAG. Translated: CASSENWGKKYE. The entire CDR3 protein is CASSENWGKKYEQYF.

Its frequency marks this clone as medium-sized. Read coverage stops 3 residues before the CDR3 terminus; the germline J gene supplies the remainder. The chain couples TRBV7-3 to TRBJ2-5, with 9 bases matching TRBD2. Germline CDR1 is SGHTA and CDR2 is FQGTGA. This CDR3 is built from 15 residues. Losses at the gene ends were 2 bases for V and 2 bases for J; bases not matched to a gene: 3. This chain's CDR3 is CASSLRLAGQETQYF. Incomplete CDR3 DNA: TGTGCCAGCAGCTTACGTCTAGCGGGGCAAGAGACC.

As regards this clone: The CDR3 goes on 3 residues after the read ends, and that part is filled in from the germline J gene. In the same sample, other DNA sequences code for this CDR3. This sequence joins TRBV18 and TRBJ2-1; the match to TRBD2 covers 9 bases. The CDR3 is made up of 16 amino acids. V gave up 0 bases and J gave up 3 bases; unmatched junction bases: 3. In germline, CDR1 is KGHSH, CDR2 LQKENI. Incomplete CDR3 DNA: TGTGCCAGCTCACCACCGGGCGGGGGGGGCTACAATGAG. Its translation is CASSPPGGGGYNE. The complete CDR3 sequence is CASSPPGGGGYNEQFF.

As to this clone: Sequencing ends 3 residues short of the CDR3 end; the germline J gene provides the rest. The chain links TRBV18 to TRBJ2-7, with 8 bases lining up with TRBD2. The CDR3 has 13 amino acids. Germline CDR1 reads KGHSH; CDR2 reads LQKENI. V gave up 6 bases and J gave up 3 bases; unmatched junction bases: 4. CDR3 DNA, as far as it was read: TGTGCCAGCTCGGGTAGCGGGAACTACGAG. Translated, it gives CASSGSGNYE. The full CDR3 is CASSGSGNYEQYF.

A note on this clone: The sequence runs out 3 residues before the end of the CDR3; the remainder is reconstructed from the germline J gene. The chain recombines TRBV5-8 with TRBJ2-5; the D is unclear. This CDR3 spans 14 amino acids. Germline CDR1 and CDR2: SGHTS and YDEGEE. V dropped 2 bases and J dropped 1 base, with 9 bases sitting between them. Incomplete CDR3 DNA: TGTGCCAGCAGCTTCATGGCAAGCCAAGAGACC. Its protein product is CASSFMASQET. The complete CDR3 sequence is CASSFMASQETQYF.

About this clone: The CDR3 end lies 3 residues beyond the end of the read and is filled in from the germline J gene. This chain uses TRBV7-6 with TRBJ1-2; maybe TRBD1 (6 bases). Germline assignment: CDR1 SGHVS and CDR2 FNYEAQ. The CDR3 runs 13 residues. The sequenced CDR3 bases are TGTGCCAGCAGCGCGGAACAGGGCTACGAC. Amino acids: CASSAEQGYD. The whole CDR3 protein reads CASSAEQGYDYTF.

Comments on this clone: The read ends 3 residues shy of where the CDR3 ends; the end is completed using the germline J gene. The J gene is TRBJ2-7, the V gene TRBV18; D perhaps matches TRBD2 (5 bases). This CDR3 has 13 residues. Deletions cut 2 bases from V and 5 bases from J, with 10 bases between. CDR1 is KGHSH and CDR2 is LQKENI in the germline V gene. The CDR3 is CASSPSGVHEQYF. The sequenced part of the CDR3 DNA is TGTGCCAGCTCACCATCCGGGGTGCACGAG.

Note on this clone: Sequencing ends 3 residues short of the CDR3 end; the germline J gene provides the rest. The chain combines TRBV10-3 with TRBJ2-1, with 10 bases that match TRBD2. CDR3 length equals 14 residues. The ends lost 6 bases at V and 5 bases at J; junction bases unmatched: 4. From germline, CDR1 is ENHRY and CDR2 SYGVKD. The CDR3 DNA, read in part, is TGTGCCATCAGGCCGGGACTAGCGAACAATGAG. Amino acid sequence: CAIRPGLANNE. The entire CDR3 reads CAIRPGLANNEQFF.